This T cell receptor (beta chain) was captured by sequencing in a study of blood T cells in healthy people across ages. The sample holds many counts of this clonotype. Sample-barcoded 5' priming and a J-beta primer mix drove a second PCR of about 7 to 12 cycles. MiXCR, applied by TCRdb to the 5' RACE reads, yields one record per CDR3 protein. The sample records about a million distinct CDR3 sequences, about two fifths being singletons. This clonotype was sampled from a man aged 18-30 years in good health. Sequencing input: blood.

CDR3: CASSQGTGIYYGYTF. CDR3 DNA: TGTGCCAGCAGCCAAGGCACAGGGATTTACTATGGCTACACCTTC. V is TRBV6-5 and J is TRBJ1-2, with D possibly TRBD1 on 6 matching bases. Trimming stripped 6 bases from V and 3 bases from J, with 17 bases between. CDR1 MNHEY and CDR2 SVGAGI come from the germline V gene. The CDR3 sequence is 15 residues long.